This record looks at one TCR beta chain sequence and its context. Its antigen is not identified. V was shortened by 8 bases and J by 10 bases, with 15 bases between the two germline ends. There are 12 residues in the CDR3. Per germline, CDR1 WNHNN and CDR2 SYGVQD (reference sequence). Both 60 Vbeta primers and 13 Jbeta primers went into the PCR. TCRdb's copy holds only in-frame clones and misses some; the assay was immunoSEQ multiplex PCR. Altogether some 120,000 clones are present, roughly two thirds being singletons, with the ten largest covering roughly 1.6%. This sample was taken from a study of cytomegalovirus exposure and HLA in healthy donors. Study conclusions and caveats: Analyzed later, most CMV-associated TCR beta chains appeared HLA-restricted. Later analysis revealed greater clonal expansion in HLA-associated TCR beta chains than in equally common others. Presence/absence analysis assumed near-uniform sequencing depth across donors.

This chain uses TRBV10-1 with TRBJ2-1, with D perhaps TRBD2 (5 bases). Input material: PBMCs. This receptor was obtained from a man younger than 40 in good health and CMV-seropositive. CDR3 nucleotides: TGCGCCAGCGGGGAGCGGTTGGAAGAGCAGTTCTTC. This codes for CASGERLEEQFF.